This T cell receptor beta chain stems from a study of blood T cell repertoires in COVID-19. The CDR3 covers 11 residues. CDR1 is GTSNPN and CDR2 is SVGIG in the germline V gene (reference sequence). V was shortened by 5 bases and J by 4 bases, with 8 bases between the two germline ends. As processed by the authors: Reference gene primer amplification yielded estimated nucleated cell counts. Only in-frame clones appear in the TCRdb table, and some are missing; sequencing was by immunoSEQ multiplex PCR. The V and J calls and the clone size are those of that table, but D and trimming were determined from the DNA. The sample records 220,000 or so clones, 84% being singletons.

The sequenced sample was PBMCs or T cells enriched from blood (not recorded which). The clonotype comes from a woman aged 40-49 years who had recovered from COVID-19. The rearrangement joins TRBV30 to TRBJ1-2; D is unclear. For the CDR3, the DNA is TGTGCCTGGGAAGAGGGCTATGGCTACACCTTC. This codes for CAWEEGYGYTF.